This TCR beta chain was identified in a study of shared clonotypes between healthy human individuals. V was clipped by 6 bases and J by 3 bases, with 5 bases between them. This CDR3 comprises 11 residues. Germline V gives CDR1 SNHLY, CDR2 FYNNEI. Across several immunoSEQ plates, the genomic DNA of each subset was split evenly. Only in-frame clones appear in the TCRdb table, and some are missing; sequencing was by immunoSEQ multiplex PCR. The sample holds under 2,500,000 clones; 90% to 96% are singletons and the top ten take 0.13%. HIV-negative, healthy adults without recent acute infections or vaccinations were the donors. Points on this clone: Other DNA variants within this sample encode the same CDR3.

The gene calls are TRBV2 and TRBJ2-5; perhaps TRBD2 as D (5 bases). Sequenced material: naive CD4+ T cells sorted from blood. Subset described: CD45RA+ positively selected. The sequence came from a man between 18 and 29 years old in good health. The chain's CDR3 is CASSGEETQYF. CDR3 coding DNA: TGTGCCAGCAGCGGGGAAGAGACCCAGTACTTC.